Below are 26 T cell receptor beta chains sequenced from a single sample in a study of blood T cell repertoires in COVID-19. Produced via immunoSEQ multiplex PCR; TCRdb's table is partial and in-frame only. The sample carries 100,000 to 150,000 clones, 80% to 90% recorded once. Specimen: PBMCs or T cells enriched from blood (not recorded which). The receptors shown here come from a woman in her forties or fifties who had recovered from COVID-19.

This chain joins TRBV2 and TRBJ2-1, with D unclear. The V gene's germline CDR1 is SNHLY and CDR2 FYNNEI. V lost 6 bases and J 7 bases, leaving 13 bases between the germline ends. This CDR3 region has 13 residues. The CDR3 region is CASRVDKTNEQFF. The DNA for the CDR3 is TGTGCCAGCAGGGTCGACAAAACAAATGAGCAGTTCTTC.

The chain carries TRBV7-6 and TRBJ2-7; TRBD1 agrees at 11 bases. V gave up 5 bases and J gave up 3 bases; unmatched junction bases: 9. CDR1 is SGHVS, CDR2 FNYEAQ, per germline. The CDR3 is 16 amino acids. CDR3 bases: TGTGCCAGCAGCGCCCCGGGGGGACAGGGGGGCTACGAGCAGTACTTC. Its protein product is CASSAPGGQGGYEQYF.

The chain uses TRBV4-3 and TRBJ2-7; 7 nucleotides agree with TRBD1. Germline lookup yields CDR1 LGHNA and CDR2 YSLEER. V shed 4 bases, J shed 5 bases, and the junction held 5 bases outside the gene matches. There are 13 residues in the CDR3. CDR3 residues: CASSPYTGDEQYF. The CDR3 nucleotides read TGCGCCAGCAGCCCGTATACAGGGGACGAGCAGTACTTC.

The chain is built from TRBV5-5 and TRBJ2-1; 7 bases agree with TRBD2. The trim removed 6 bases at V and 0 bases at J, leaving 9 bases unmatched. The length of the CDR3 is 16 residues. CDR1 and CDR2 from the germline V gene are SGHKS and YYEKEE (reference sequence). The CDR3: CASTSGAGASYNEQFF. As DNA, the CDR3 is TGTGCCAGCACTTCCGGTGCGGGAGCCTCCTACAATGAGCAGTTCTTC.

The chain recombines TRBV30 with TRBJ1-3; no firm D call. Looked up from germline, CDR1 is GTSNPN and CDR2 is SVGIG (reference sequence). The V and J ends lost 4 bases and 0 bases respectively, with 4 bases between them. The CDR3 consists of 12 residues. CDR3 coding DNA: TGTGCCTGGACAGGCTCTGGAAACACCATATATTTT. Translation: CAWTGSGNTIYF.

V gene TRBV10-3 combines with J gene TRBJ1-1; D gene uncertain. Trimming shortened V by 6 bases and J by 1 base, and 6 bases separated the two germline ends. There are 12 residues in the CDR3. CDR1 and CDR2 from the germline V gene are ENHRY and SYGVKD. The chain's CDR3 is CAIRHSNTEAFF. CDR3 DNA sequence: TGTGCCATCAGGCACTCGAACACTGAAGCTTTCTTT.

CDR3 loop: CASSYDSNGYTF. The CDR3 DNA follows: TGTGCCAGCAGTTACGACAGCAATGGCTACACCTTC. This chain links TRBV6-6 with TRBJ1-2; perhaps TRBD1 as D (5 bases). The germline V gene encodes CDR1 MNHNY and CDR2 SVGAGI (reference sequence). Trimming pared 2 bases from V and 6 bases from J, leaving 7 bases between. The CDR3 contains 12 residues.

V gene TRBV12-5 combines with J gene TRBJ2-1, with TRBD1 identical over 7 bases. Germline CDR1 and CDR2: LGHNT and FRNRAP. J gave up 6 bases and V 0 bases, and 5 bases lay outside the gene matches. The CDR3 covers 15 residues. The CDR3 DNA sequence: TGTGCTAGTGGTTTGGTACTGACAGGGTCCAATGAGCAGTTCTTC. Protein product: CASGLVLTGSNEQFF. Looking up the rest from reference TRBV12-5 and TRBJ2-1 gives the full variable domain: DARVTQTPRHKVTEMGQEVTMRCQPILGHNTVFWYRQTMMQGLELLAYFRNRAPLDDSGMPKDRFSAEMPDATLATLKIQPSEPRDSAVYFCASGLVLTGSNEQFFGPGTRLTVL.

This clone appeared once. The chain links TRBV12-5 to TRBJ1-6; D is ambiguous. CDR3 size: 15 residues. V lost 0 bases to trimming and J lost 2 bases, with 5 bases between them. Per the germline V gene, CDR1 is LGHNT and CDR2 is FRNRAP. In DNA form, the CDR3 reads TGTGCTAGTGGTTTGGTACAGACCTATAATTCACCCCTCCACTTT. This sequence encodes CASGLVQTYNSPLHF. Using reference TRBV12-5 and TRBJ1-6 for the parts outside the CDR3, the full variable domain is DARVTQTPRHKVTEMGQEVTMRCQPILGHNTVFWYRQTMMQGLELLAYFRNRAPLDDSGMPKDRFSAEMPDATLATLKIQPSEPRDSAVYFCASGLVQTYNSPLHFGNGTRLTVT.

The V call is TRBV9, the J call TRBJ2-4; D perhaps matches TRBD1 (6 bases). Between the trimmed V and J ends, which lost 3 bases and 0 bases, there was a span of 16 bases. The CDR3 is made up of 17 amino acids. The germline V gene has CDR1 SGDLS and CDR2 YYNGEE. The CDR3 DNA sequence: TGTGCCAGCAGCGCCGATAGGGGGACCGTAGCCAAAAACATTCAGTACTTC. This codes for CASSADRGTVAKNIQYF.

The J gene is TRBJ1-1, the V gene TRBV2, with D possibly matching TRBD1 (5 bases). The CDR3 has 13 residues. V lost 6 bases, J lost 1 base, and 9 bases lay in between. The germline V gene has CDR1 SNHLY and CDR2 FYNNEI. Written as DNA, the CDR3 is TGTGCCAGCAGACAGGAGTCGAACACTGAAGCTTTCTTT. Protein: CASRQESNTEAFF.

The chain is built from TRBV7-2 and TRBJ1-2, with 10 nucleotides matching TRBD1. Germline V gene sequence: CDR1 SGHTA, CDR2 FQGNSA. With V trimmed by 6 bases and J by 0 bases, 10 bases remained unmatched. CDR3 length: 17 residues. In DNA, the CDR3 is TGTGCCAGCAGTTATCCGGGACAGGGGACGGCTAACTATGGCTACACCTTC. This sequence encodes CASSYPGQGTANYGYTF.

This clone showed up just once. This chain joins TRBV5-1 and TRBJ1-2; perhaps TRBD1 as D (6 bases). Between the trimmed V and J ends, which lost 10 bases and 6 bases, there was a span of 13 bases. The V gene's germline CDR1 is SGHRS and CDR2 YFSETQ. The CDR3 consists of 11 residues. The DNA of the CDR3 is TGCGCCTCCCGAGGACAGCATGGCTACACCTTC. Translation gives CASRGQHGYTF.

The gene calls are TRBV3-1 (or the pseudogene TRBV3-2) and TRBJ1-5; TRBD1 might be the D (6 bases). This CDR3 contains 16 residues. The germline V and J ends were trimmed by 2 bases and 4 bases, with 15 bases remaining between them. The germline V gene encodes CDR1 LGHDT and CDR2 YNNKEL (reference sequence). The chain's CDR3 is CASSQSSGGGNQPQHF. The DNA of the CDR3 is TGTGCCAGCAGCCAAAGCTCGGGAGGGGGGAATCAGCCCCAGCATTTT.

This chain uses TRBV4-3 with TRBJ2-7; D not resolved. Germline values: CDR1 LGHNA, CDR2 YSLEER. This CDR3 has 15 residues. The germline V and J ends were trimmed by 0 bases and 0 bases, with 9 bases remaining between them. The CDR3 DNA reads as TGCGCCAGCAGCCAAGATGCCAGAAACTCCTACGAGCAGTACTTC. Residues: CASSQDARNSYEQYF.

The chain combines TRBV13 with TRBJ1-1; D gene unclear. Per germline, CDR1 PRHDT and CDR2 FYEKMQ (reference sequence). V lost 5 bases to trimming and J lost 5 bases, with 12 bases between them. CDR3 size: 13 residues. CDR3: CASSGYMRTEAFF. In nucleotides, the CDR3 is TGTGCCAGCAGCGGTTATATGAGGACTGAAGCTTTCTTT.

V usage is TRBV24-1 and J usage is TRBJ2-7; TRBD1 matches 9 bases. The CDR3 has 14 amino acids. Germline V CDR1 and CDR2: KGHDR, SFDVKD. J gave up 6 bases and V 3 bases, and 5 bases lay outside the gene matches. DNA of the CDR3: TGTGCCACCAGTGATCCGGGACAGGGAGGCGAGCAGTACTTC. Translated, it gives CATSDPGQGGEQYF.

The V call is TRBV4-2, the J call TRBJ2-5; tentative D call: TRBD1 (5 bases). Trimming removed 0 bases at V and 5 bases at J, with 10 bases between. The length of the CDR3 is 14 residues. CDR1 is LGHNA, CDR2 YNFKEQ, per germline. This CDR3 is CASSQEAGRETQYF. In nucleotides, the CDR3 is TGTGCCAGCAGCCAAGAGGCAGGGCGGGAGACCCAGTACTTC.

This chain connects TRBV19 to TRBJ2-3; TRBD1 matches 9 bases. The CDR3 is made up of 19 amino acids. Germline V gene sequence: CDR1 LNHDA, CDR2 SQIVND (reference sequence). J gave up 2 bases and V 3 bases, and 15 bases lay outside the gene matches. DNA for the CDR3: TGTGCCAGTAGTATTGACAGACAGGGGGAAGAGGAGGCCACAGATACGCAGTATTTT. Its translation is CASSIDRQGEEEATDTQYF.

This clone was picked up one time. The CDR3 loop is CASSPSGDTQYF. CDR3 in DNA: TGCGCCAGCAGCCCGTCCGGAGATACGCAGTATTTT. The chain couples TRBV4-3 to TRBJ2-3; no reliable D call. Germline CDR1 and CDR2: LGHNA and YSLEER. The V and J ends lost 4 bases and 5 bases respectively, with 7 bases between them. The CDR3 has 12 residues.

The chain employs TRBV6-1 and TRBJ1-2; D remains ambiguous. Germline values: CDR1 MNHNS, CDR2 SASEGT. Trimming pared 1 base from V and 0 bases from J, leaving 15 bases between. The CDR3 is made up of 17 amino acids. The CDR3 sequence is CASSEGVSLDPNYGYTF. Here the CDR3 DNA reads TGTGCCAGCAGTGAAGGGGTCAGTCTAGACCCTAACTATGGCTACACCTTC.

The CDR3 here is CATSQGGELSSYNEQFF. CDR3 bases: TGTGCCACCAGTCAGGGGGGAGAATTAAGCTCCTACAATGAGCAGTTCTTC. The chain has TRBV15 and TRBJ2-1, with a possible D match to TRBD1 (7 bases). Germline-derived CDR1 and CDR2 are LNHNV and YYDKDF (reference sequence). CDR3 length: 17 amino acids. The V end was cut by 6 bases, the J end by 0 bases, with 18 bases between.

The genes are TRBV7-2 and TRBJ1-1; TRBD1 aligns across 10 bases. The CDR3 has 17 residues. Germline CDR1 and CDR2: SGHTA and FQGNSA. The J segment lost 11 bases and the V segment lost 3 bases, leaving 18 bases of the junction unmatched. The CDR3 reads CASSFGEGDRGRFSAFF. In DNA form, the CDR3 reads TGTGCCAGCAGCTTCGGGGAGGGGGACAGGGGTAGATTTTCGGCTTTCTTT.

The chain has TRBV5-1 and TRBJ2-2; 8 positions agree with TRBD1. The germline gives CDR1 SGHRS, CDR2 YFSETQ. There are 15 residues in the CDR3. Losses at the gene ends were 3 bases for V and 4 bases for J; bases not matched to a gene: 5. This chain's CDR3 is CASSWTGSVTGELFF. The CDR3 DNA follows: TGCGCCAGCAGCTGGACAGGGTCGGTCACCGGGGAGCTGTTTTTT.

The CDR3, as DNA: TGTGCCAGCAGTTTAATGCGGGGGGGCCCCTACGAGCAGTACTTC. It is translated as CASSLMRGGPYEQYF. The gene calls are TRBV27 and TRBJ2-7, with TRBD2 matching over 9 bases. The V and J ends lost 2 bases and 2 bases, in that order; junction bases with no gene match: 4. The CDR3 is 15 residues long. Germline V CDR1 and CDR2: MNHEY, SMNVEV (reference sequence).

This chain connects TRBV14 to TRBJ2-3; D is unclear. The germline V gene has CDR1 SGHDN and CDR2 FVKESK. V shed 2 bases and J shed 0 bases, with 6 bases lying between them. This CDR3 is 14 amino acids long. CDR3 sequence (DNA): TGTGCCAGCAGCCAACTAATAAGCACAGATACGCAGTATTTT. This sequence encodes CASSQLISTDTQYF.